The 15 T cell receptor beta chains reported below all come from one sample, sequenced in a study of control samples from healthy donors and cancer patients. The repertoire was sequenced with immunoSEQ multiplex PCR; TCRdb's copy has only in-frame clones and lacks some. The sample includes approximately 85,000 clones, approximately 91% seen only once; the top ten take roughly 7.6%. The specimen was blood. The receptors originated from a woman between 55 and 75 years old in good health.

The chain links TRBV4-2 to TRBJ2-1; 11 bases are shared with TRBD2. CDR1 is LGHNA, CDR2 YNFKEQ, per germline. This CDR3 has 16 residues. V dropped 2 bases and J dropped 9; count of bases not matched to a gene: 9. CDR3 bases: TGTGCCAGCAGCCAAATCACCGGGACTAGCGGAAGTGAGCAGTTCTTC. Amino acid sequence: CASSQITGTSGSEQFF.

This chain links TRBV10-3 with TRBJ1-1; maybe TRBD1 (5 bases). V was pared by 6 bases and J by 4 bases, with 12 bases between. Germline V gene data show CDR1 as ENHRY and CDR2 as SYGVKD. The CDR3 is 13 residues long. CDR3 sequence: CAIRTDRSTEAFF. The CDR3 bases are TGTGCCATCAGAACCGACAGAAGCACTGAAGCTTTCTTT.

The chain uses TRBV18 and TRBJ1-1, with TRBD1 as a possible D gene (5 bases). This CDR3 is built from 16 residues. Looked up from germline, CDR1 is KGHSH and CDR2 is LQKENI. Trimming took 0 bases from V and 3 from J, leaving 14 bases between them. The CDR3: CASSPPGGRVDTEAFF. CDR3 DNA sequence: TGTGCCAGCTCACCACCGGGGGGTAGGGTCGACACTGAAGCTTTCTTT.

The CDR3 reads CASSPPGQETQYF. In nucleotides, the CDR3 is TGTGCCAGCAGCCCCCCGGGGCAAGAGACCCAGTACTTC. This chain joins TRBV5-8 and TRBJ2-5, with D possibly TRBD2 on 5 matching bases. CDR3 length: 13 residues. Germline assignment: CDR1 SGHTS and CDR2 YDEGEE. Trimming removed 4 bases at V and 2 bases at J, with 9 bases between.

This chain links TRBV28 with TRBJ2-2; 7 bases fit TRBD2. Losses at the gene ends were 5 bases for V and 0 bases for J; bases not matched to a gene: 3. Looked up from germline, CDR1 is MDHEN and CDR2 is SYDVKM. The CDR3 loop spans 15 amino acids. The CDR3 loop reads CASSMAGANTGELFF. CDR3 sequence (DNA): TGTGCCAGCAGTATGGCGGGGGCGAACACCGGGGAGCTGTTTTTT.

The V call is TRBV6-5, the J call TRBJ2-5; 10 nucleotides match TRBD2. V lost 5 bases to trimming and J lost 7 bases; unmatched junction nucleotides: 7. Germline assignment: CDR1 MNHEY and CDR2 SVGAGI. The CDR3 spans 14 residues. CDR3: CASSNLAGAGTQYF. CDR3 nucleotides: TGTGCCAGCAGTAATCTAGCGGGGGCTGGGACCCAGTACTTC.

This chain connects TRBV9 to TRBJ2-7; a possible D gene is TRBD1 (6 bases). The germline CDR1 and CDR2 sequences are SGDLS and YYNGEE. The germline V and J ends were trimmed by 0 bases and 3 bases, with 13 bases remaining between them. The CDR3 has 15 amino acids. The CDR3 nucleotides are TGTGCCAGCAGCGTAGGTCCAGGGGTCAGCTACGAGCAGTACTTC. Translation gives CASSVGPGVSYEQYF.

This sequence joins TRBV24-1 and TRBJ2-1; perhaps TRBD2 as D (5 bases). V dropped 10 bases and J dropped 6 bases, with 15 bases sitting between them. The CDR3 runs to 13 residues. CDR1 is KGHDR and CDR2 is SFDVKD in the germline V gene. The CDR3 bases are TGTGCCACTTCCCCGGCGGGCCGCAATGAGCAGTTCTTC. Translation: CATSPAGRNEQFF.

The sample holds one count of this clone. CDR3 residues: CASSPGTGPGYTF. The DNA of the CDR3 is TGTGCCAGCTCACCCGGGACAGGGCCTGGCTACACCTTC. V is TRBV18 and J is TRBJ1-2; 9 nucleotides align to TRBD1. Germline assignment: CDR1 KGHSH and CDR2 LQKENI. V trimming: 3 bases; J trimming: 7 bases; junction bases outside the gene matches: 3. The CDR3 has 13 residues. Full variable domain (outside the CDR3, taken from reference TRBV18 and TRBJ1-2): NAGVMQNPRHLVRRRGQEARLRCSPMKGHSHVYWYRQLPEEGLKFMVYLQKENIIDESGMPKERFSAEFPKEGPSILRIQQVVRGDSAAYFCASSPGTGPGYTFGSGTRLTVV.

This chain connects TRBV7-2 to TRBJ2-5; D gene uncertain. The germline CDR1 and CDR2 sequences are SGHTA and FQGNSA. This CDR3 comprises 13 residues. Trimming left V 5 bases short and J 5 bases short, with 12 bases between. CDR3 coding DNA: TGTGCCAGCAGCCCCCTTAAAGGGGAGACCCAGTACTTC. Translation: CASSPLKGETQYF. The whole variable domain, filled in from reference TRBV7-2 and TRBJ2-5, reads GAGVSQSPSNKVTEKGKDVELRCDPISGHTALYWYRQSLGQGLEFLIYFQGNSAPDKSGLPSDRFSAERTGGSVSTLTIQRTQQEDSAVYLCASSPLKGETQYFGPGTRLLVL.

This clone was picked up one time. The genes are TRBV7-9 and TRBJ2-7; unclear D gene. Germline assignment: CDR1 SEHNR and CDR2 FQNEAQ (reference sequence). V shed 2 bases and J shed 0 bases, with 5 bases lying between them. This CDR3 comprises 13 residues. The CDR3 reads CASSLSTSYEQYF. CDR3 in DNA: TGTGCCAGCAGCTTATCGACCTCCTACGAGCAGTACTTC.

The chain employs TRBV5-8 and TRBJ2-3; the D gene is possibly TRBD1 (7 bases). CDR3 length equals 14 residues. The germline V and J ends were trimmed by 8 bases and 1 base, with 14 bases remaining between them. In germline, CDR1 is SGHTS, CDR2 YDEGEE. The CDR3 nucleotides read TGTGCCAGTAGACAGGGAGGAGGCACAGATACGCAGTATTTT. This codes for CASRQGGGTDTQYF.

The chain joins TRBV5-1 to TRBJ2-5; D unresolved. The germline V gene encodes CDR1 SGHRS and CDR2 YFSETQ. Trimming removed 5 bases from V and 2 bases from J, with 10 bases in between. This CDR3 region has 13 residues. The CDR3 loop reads CASSSGSQETQYF. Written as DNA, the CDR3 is TGCGCCAGCAGTAGTGGATCACAAGAGACCCAGTACTTC.

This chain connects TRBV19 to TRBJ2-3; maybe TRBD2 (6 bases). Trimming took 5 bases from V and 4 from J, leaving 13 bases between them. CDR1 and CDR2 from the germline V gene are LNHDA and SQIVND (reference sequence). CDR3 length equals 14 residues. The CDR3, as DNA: TGTGCCAGTAGTGTGAGAGCGGGTTCAGATACGCAGTATTTT. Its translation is CASSVRAGSDTQYF.

Here the CDR3 reads CASSLDRQGAYNSPLHF. DNA for the CDR3: TGTGCCAGCAGCCTTGACCGACAGGGGGCGTATAATTCACCCCTCCACTTT. The chain has TRBV5-6 and TRBJ1-6, with 10 positions matching TRBD1. Losses at the gene ends were 4 bases for V and 4 bases for J; bases not matched to a gene: 8. The V gene's germline CDR1 is SGHDT and CDR2 YYEEEE. CDR3 length: 17 amino acids.